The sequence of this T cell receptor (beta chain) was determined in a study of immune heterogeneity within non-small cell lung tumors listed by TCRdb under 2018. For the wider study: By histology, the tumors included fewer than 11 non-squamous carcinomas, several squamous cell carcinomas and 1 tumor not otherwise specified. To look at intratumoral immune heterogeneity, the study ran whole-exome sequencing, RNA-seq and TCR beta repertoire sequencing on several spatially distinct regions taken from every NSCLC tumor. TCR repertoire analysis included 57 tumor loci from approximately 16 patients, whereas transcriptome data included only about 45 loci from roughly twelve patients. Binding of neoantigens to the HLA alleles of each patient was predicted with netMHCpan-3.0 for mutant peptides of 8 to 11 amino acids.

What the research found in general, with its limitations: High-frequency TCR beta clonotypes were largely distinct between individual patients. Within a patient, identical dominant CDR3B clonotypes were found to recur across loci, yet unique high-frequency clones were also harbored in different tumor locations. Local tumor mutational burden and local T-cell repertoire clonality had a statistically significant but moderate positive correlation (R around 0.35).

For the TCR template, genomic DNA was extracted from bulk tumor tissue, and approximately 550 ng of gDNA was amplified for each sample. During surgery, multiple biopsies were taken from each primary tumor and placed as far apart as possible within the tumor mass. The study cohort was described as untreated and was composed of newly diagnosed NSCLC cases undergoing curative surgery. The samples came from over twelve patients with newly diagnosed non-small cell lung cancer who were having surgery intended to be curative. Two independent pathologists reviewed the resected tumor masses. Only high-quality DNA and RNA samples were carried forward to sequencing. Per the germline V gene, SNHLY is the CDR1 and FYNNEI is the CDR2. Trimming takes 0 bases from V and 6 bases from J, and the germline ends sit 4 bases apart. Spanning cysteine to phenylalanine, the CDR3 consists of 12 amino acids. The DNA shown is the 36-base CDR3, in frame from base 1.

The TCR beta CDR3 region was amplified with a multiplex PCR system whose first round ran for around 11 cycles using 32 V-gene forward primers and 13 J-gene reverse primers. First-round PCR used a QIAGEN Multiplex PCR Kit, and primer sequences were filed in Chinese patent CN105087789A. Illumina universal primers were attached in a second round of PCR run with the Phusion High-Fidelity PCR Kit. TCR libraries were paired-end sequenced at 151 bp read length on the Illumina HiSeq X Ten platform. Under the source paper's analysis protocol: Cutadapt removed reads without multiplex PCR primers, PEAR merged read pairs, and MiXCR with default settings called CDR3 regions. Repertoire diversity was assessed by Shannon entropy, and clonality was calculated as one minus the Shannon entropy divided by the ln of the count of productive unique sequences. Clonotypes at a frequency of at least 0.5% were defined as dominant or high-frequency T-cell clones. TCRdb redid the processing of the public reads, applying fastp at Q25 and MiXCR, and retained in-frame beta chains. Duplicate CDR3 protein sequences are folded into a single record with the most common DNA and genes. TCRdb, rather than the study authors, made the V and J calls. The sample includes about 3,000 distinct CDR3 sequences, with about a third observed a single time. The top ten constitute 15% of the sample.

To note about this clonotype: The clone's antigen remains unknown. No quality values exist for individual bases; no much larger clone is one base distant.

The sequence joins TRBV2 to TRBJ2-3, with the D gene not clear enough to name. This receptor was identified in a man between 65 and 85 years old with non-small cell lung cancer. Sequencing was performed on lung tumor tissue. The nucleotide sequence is TGTGCCAGCAGTGAAGCCTCGGATACGCAGTATTTT. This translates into CASSEASDTQYF.